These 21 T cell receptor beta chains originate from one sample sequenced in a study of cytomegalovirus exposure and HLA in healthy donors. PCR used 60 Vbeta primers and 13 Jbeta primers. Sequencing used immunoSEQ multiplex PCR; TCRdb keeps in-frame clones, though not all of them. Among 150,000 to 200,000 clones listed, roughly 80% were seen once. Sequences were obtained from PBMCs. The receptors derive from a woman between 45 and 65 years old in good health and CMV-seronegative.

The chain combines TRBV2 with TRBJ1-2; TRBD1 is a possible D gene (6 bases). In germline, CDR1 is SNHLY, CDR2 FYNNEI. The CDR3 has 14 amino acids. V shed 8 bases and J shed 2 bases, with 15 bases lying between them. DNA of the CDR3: TGTGCCAGCTCCAAAACGGGACAAAACTATGGCTACACCTTC. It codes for CASSKTGQNYGYTF.

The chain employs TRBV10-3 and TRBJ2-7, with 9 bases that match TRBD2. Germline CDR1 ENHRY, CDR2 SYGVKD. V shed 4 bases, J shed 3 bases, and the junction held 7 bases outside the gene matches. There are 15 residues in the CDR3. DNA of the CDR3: TGTGCCATCAGTGTGCAGCGGGAGGACTTCTACGAGCAGTACTTC. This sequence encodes CAISVQREDFYEQYF.

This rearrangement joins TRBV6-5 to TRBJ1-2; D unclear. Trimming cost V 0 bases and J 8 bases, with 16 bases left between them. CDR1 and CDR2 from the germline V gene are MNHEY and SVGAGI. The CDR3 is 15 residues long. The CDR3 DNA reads TGTGCCAGCAGTTACTCGACTGCTGTACATTGGGGCTACACCTTC. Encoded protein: CASSYSTAVHWGYTF.

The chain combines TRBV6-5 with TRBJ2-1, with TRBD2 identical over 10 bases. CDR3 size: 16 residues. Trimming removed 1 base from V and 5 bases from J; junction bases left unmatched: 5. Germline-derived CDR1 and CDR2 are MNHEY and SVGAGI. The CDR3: CASSYYLAGVHNEQFF. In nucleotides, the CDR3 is TGTGCCAGCAGTTACTACCTAGCGGGAGTCCACAATGAGCAGTTCTTC.

CDR3 DNA: TGTGCCAGTAGTCCTTCCTTTCGCACTGTTAACTATGGCTACACCTTC. Translated, it gives CASSPSFRTVNYGYTF. The chain combines TRBV19 with TRBJ1-2, with D unresolved. This CDR3 region has 16 residues. V shed 5 bases and J shed 1 base, with 17 bases lying between them. CDR1 is LNHDA, CDR2 SQIVND, per germline (reference sequence).

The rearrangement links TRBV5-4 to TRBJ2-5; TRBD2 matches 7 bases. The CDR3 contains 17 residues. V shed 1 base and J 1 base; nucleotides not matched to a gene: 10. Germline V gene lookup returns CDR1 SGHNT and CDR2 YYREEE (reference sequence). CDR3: CASSLWGREASQETQYF. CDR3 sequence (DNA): TGTGCCAGCAGCTTGTGGGGTCGGGAGGCCAGCCAAGAGACCCAGTACTTC. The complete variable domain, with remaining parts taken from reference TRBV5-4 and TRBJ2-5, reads ETGVTQSPTHLIKTRGQQVTLRCSSQSGHNTVSWYQQALGQGPQFIFQYYREEENGRGNFPPRFSGLQFPNYSSELNVNALELDDSALYLCASSLWGREASQETQYFGPGTRLLVL.

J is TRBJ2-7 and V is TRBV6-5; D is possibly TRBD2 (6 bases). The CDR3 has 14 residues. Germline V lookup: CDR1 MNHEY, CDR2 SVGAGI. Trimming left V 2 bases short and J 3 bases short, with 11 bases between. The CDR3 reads CASSYRDGGYEQYF. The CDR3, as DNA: TGTGCCAGCAGTTACCGGGACGGGGGCTACGAGCAGTACTTC.

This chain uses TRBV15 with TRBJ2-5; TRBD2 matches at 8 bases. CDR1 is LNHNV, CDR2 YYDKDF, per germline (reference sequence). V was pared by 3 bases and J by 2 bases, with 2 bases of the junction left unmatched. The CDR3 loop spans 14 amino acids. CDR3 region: CATSRGTRQETQYF. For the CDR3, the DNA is TGTGCCACCAGCAGGGGGACTAGACAAGAGACCCAGTACTTC.

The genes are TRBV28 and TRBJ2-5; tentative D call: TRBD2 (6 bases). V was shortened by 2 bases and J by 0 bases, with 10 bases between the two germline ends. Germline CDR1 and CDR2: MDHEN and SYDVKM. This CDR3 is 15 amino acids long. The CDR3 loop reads CASSLGLANQETQYF. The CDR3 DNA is TGTGCCAGCAGTTTAGGGCTAGCGAACCAAGAGACCCAGTACTTC.

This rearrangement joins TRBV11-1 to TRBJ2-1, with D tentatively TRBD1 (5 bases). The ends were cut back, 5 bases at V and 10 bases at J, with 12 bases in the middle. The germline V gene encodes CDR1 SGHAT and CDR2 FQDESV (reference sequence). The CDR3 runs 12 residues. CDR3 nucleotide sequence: TGTGCCAGCAGCCTGCAGGGTCACGAGCAGTTCTTC. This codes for CASSLQGHEQFF.

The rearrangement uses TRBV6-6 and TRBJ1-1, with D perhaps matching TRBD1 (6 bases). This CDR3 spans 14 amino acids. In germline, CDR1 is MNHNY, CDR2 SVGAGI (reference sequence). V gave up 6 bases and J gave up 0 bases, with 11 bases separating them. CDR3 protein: CASRPQGMNTEAFF. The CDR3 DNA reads TGTGCCAGCAGACCACAGGGTATGAACACTGAAGCTTTCTTT.

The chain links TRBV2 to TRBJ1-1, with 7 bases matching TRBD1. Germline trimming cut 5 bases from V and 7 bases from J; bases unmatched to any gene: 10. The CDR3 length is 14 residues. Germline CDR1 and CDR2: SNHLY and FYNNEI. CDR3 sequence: CASSFRTGNNEAFF. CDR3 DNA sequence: TGTGCCAGCAGTTTTAGGACAGGAAATAATGAAGCTTTCTTT.

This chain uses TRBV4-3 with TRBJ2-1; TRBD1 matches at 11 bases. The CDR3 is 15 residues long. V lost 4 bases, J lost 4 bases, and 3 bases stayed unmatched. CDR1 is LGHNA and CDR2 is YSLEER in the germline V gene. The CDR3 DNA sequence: TGCGCCAGCAGCCTGGGACAGGGGGGGTACAATGAGCAGTTCTTC. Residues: CASSLGQGGYNEQFF.

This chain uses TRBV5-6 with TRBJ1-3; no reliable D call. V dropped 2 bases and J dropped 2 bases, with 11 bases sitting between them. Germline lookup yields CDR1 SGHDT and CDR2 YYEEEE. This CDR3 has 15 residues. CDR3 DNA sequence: TGTGCCAGCAGCTTAAGTGCGTTGACTGGAAACACCATATATTTT. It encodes CASSLSALTGNTIYF.

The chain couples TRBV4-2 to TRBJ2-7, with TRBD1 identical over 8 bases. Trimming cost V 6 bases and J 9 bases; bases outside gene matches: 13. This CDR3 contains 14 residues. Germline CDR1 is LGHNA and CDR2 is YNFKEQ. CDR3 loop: CASRADREEGAQYF. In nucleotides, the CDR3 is TGTGCCAGCAGAGCGGACAGGGAGGAAGGTGCGCAGTACTTC.

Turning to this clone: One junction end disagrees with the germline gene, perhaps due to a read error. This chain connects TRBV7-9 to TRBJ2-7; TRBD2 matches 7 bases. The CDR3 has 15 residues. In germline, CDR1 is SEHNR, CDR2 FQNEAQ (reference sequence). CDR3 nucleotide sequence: TGTTCCAGCAGCCCGGGCGGGGGACGCTCCTACGAGCAGTACTTC. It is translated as CSSSPGGGRSYEQYF.

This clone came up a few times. The CDR3 protein is CASSLGQGIDYGYTF. CDR3 bases: TGTGCCAGCAGCTTGGGACAGGGGATTGACTATGGCTACACCTTC. The chain joins TRBV7-3 to TRBJ1-2, with TRBD1 identical over 10 bases. This CDR3 spans 15 amino acids. Germline CDR1 and CDR2: SGHTA and FQGTGA. Unmatched junction bases numbered 4, after V lost 3 bases and J lost 3 bases. Full variable domain (remainder filled in from reference TRBV7-3 and TRBJ1-2): GAGVSQTPSNKVTEKGKYVELRCDPISGHTALYWYRQSLGQGPEFLIYFQGTGAADDSGLPNDRFFAVRPEGSVSTLKIQRTERGDSAVYLCASSLGQGIDYGYTFGSGTRLTVV.

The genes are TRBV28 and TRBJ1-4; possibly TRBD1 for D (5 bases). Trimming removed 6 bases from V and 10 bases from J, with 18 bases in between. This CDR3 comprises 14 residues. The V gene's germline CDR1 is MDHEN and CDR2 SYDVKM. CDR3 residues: CASRDNRLLRKLFF. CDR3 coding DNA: TGTGCCAGCAGGGACAACAGGCTCCTCCGAAAACTGTTTTTT. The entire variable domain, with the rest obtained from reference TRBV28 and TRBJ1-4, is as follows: DVKVTQSSRYLVKRTGEKVFLECVQDMDHENMFWYRQDPGLGLRLIYFSYDVKMKEKGDIPEGYSVSREKKERFSLILESASTNQTSMYLCASRDNRLLRKLFFGSGTQLSVL.

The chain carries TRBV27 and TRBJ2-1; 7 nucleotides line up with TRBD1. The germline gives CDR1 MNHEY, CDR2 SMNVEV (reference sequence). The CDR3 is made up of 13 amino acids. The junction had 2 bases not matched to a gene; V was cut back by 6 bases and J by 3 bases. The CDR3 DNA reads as TGTGCCAGCAGCCGACAGGGCTACAATGAGCAGTTCTTC. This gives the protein CASSRQGYNEQFF.

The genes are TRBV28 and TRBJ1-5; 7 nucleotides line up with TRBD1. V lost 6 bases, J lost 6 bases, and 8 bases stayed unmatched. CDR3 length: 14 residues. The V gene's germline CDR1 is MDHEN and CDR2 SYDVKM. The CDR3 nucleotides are TGTGCCAGCAGAAAAACAGGGGATAGTCAGCCCCAGCATTTT. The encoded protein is CASRKTGDSQPQHF.

CDR3 nucleotides: TGTGCCAGCAGCACAAGTGCCCTGAAAGCTTTCTTT. It encodes CASSTSALKAFF. The V gene is TRBV7-2, the J gene TRBJ1-1; D is unclear. V was shortened by 5 bases and J by 9 bases, with 13 bases between the two germline ends. CDR3 length: 12 amino acids. CDR1 and CDR2 (germline): SGHTA, FQGNSA.